This TCR beta chain was retrieved from a study of cytomegalovirus exposure and HLA in healthy donors (dated by TCRdb to between 2016 and 2019). As for the study more broadly: According to an earlier analysis of a few hundred of the donors, about 190 million T cells yielded roughly 110 million unique TCR beta sequences and approximately 300 Gb of sequence data. In an earlier analysis of about 590 of the donors, high-throughput TCR beta sequencing was used to judge whether each TCR beta V gene segment behaved as functional or pseudogenic. In a later analysis, previously published TCR beta repertoires from 666 donors were re-analyzed and high-resolution HLA genotyping was added so that TCR occurrence patterns could be studied. Rather than using new phenotypic data, the later analysis identified candidate immune exposures from TCR beta sequences and from how often those sequences occurred across donors. In addition to the first cohort of about 650 subjects, a separate validation cohort of around 110 different subjects was used. The study aimed to test whether signatures of past pathogen exposure could be identified by cataloging public T cell receptors. Of the roughly 410 genotyped donors, 81% were placed in the genetic ancestry cluster associated with self-reported Caucasian donors. High-throughput TCR immunosequencing, statistical association of individual TCRs with disease status, and machine learning were combined to predict cytomegalovirus infection status. A later genetic analysis used genome-wide SNP genotypes for 398 of the 666 donors, treating that subset as a discovery cohort. Roughly five DR-DQ haplotypes were handled as single units for association and clustering because linkage in the cohort was strong. All discovery cohort repertoires had been generated on a single sequencing platform. Among 398 genotyped donors of the cohort, an average of approximately 240,000 unique TCR beta nucleotide sequences was sequenced per donor, of which about 19% were non-productive. The study profiled the T cell repertoires of hundreds of subjects by immunosequencing and related them to cytomegalovirus serostatus. The number of typed donors differed by locus: about 620-640 for A, B, C, DRB1 and DQB1; approximately 520 for DQA1; about 600 for DPA1; and some 450 for DPB1. HLA typing covered class I and class II loci at four-digit resolution. Approximately 300 gigabases of sequencing data and 75 million to 85 million unique TCR sequences made up an early release that covered several hundred HLA-typed donors. Alongside the repertoire data, information on donor age, sex, ethnicity and CMV serostatus was compiled.

In total, more than 500 healthy bone marrow donors made up the cohort. All cohort members were sampled while nominally healthy, although unrecorded immune exposures were likely present. The donor was CMV seronegative and was included in the group of a few hundred seronegative cohort members. A peripheral blood sample was provided by each donor, and peripheral blood mononuclear cells were used for TCR beta sequencing. Genomic DNA was extracted from the blood cell samples with the Qiagen DNeasy Blood Extraction Kit. The research as a whole found: Linkage disequilibrium might explain the correlated functional status among segregating V segments, but an unknown experimental factor could not be ruled out. Sequencing depth was assumed to be roughly uniform across donors in the presence/absence analyses, though that assumption may not hold. Most TCR sequences were observed very rarely across donors, whereas some public TCRs were present in many individuals. In an earlier analysis of approximately 600 of the donors, most TCR beta V segments were observed in productive rearrangements about 87% or about 30% of the time, broadly matching IMGT annotations. The authors suggested that the approach could potentially be generalized to other disease states and immunological phenotypes. A further reported finding was that TCR beta sequences accurately predicted the HLA-A and HLA-B alleles for most subjects in the first cohort. The classifier was reported to diagnose cytomegalovirus status with high specificity and sensitivity in both the original cohort and the validation cohort. V-gene and J-gene trimming of TCR beta chains was associated with a missense DCLRE1C variant in a later genetic analysis, and the association was replicated in an independent cohort. Strong co-occurrence of HLA alleles, especially DR and DQ, made assigning TCR associations to individual alleles difficult. Because HLA typing was unavailable for some donors at each locus, only the typed subset was used in association tests. Because counts were too low, under 20 rarely observed V segments, including chromosome 9 orphons, were left out of the earlier analysis of about 620 of the donors. The study gave a list of 150 to 200 TCR beta chains associated with cytomegalovirus. Specific HLA alleles were associated with roughly 17,000 TCR beta sequences at a false discovery rate of 0.05 in a later analysis. Only TCR beta chains were sequenced in this cohort, and the absence of alpha or paired-chain data limited detectable features. A later genetic analysis reported fewer N-insertions in productive TCRs among donors in an Asian-associated ancestry cluster than the roughly 620-donor mean. In a later analysis, several top co-occurrence clusters were reported to appear linked to parvovirus B19, influenza, CMV and Epstein-Barr virus. A later analysis found that HLA-associated TCR beta chains were more clonally expanded and had lower generation probabilities than equally common non-associated chains. A group of highly shared sequence variants was considered likely to be a technical artifact of the sequencing pipeline. For the cohort, immune exposure information was limited to CMV serostatus. In vitro tests confirmed that a few of the cytomegalovirus-associated TCR beta chains recognize cytomegalovirus antigens. According to a later analysis, most CMV-associated TCR beta chains appeared to be HLA-restricted, and the HLA associations seemed to be driven largely by CMV exposure. In a later analysis, the rate of TCR association differed among HLA loci, with DRB1 alleles having the most associated TCRs and HLA-C alleles having the fewest.

Worth noting for this clone: Its antigen is currently not known.

The library was obtained by the immunoSEQ multiplex PCR assay. The multiplex PCR relied on a mix of 60 forward primers for TCR Vbeta segments and 13 reverse primers for TCR Jbeta segments. Amplification of the CDR3 region of rearranged TCR beta genes was performed with a multiplex PCR assay on genomic DNA. On the Illumina HiSeq System, the amplified TCR beta libraries were sequenced as 87-base-pair reads. On the authors' methods: Across the 600 to 700 repertoires, a later analysis counted around 80 million unique TCR beta chains, roughly 11 million of which were shared by at least two donors. Raw reads were error-corrected and collapsed into unique sequences with a nearest-neighbor algorithm that merged closely related sequences to remove PCR and sequencing errors. V, D and J gene segments were assigned by aligning CDR3 sequences to IMGT reference sequences. Each retained sequence needed at least a six-nucleotide match to both a V gene segment and a J gene segment. A rearrangement was called productive if the CDR3 had no stop codons and remained in frame with V and J, and every other rearrangement was called non-productive. Following IMGT convention, CDR3 was defined as the stretch from the second conserved V-encoded cysteine up to the conserved J-encoded phenylalanine. The earlier analysis of 500 to 650 of the donors excluded any sequence lacking an unambiguous match to a single V gene segment. An earlier analysis of several hundred of the donors called V segments functional above 56.7% productive rearrangements and segregating when the between-donor standard deviation exceeded 5%. A statistical classification framework was built for diagnosing cytomegalovirus status from the catalog of TCR beta chain sequences. V and J gene assignment, in a later analysis, came from comparing TCR nucleotide sequences with IMGT/GENE-DB human TR gene sequences. The TCRdist pipeline was used in a later analysis to assign CDR3 sequences and most-parsimonious VDJ recombination scenarios. In a later analysis, each TCR beta chain was defined by its CDR3 amino acid sequence together with its V-gene family, and reads lacking a unique V-gene family were excluded. To address suspected cross-contamination and a sequencing artifact, a later analysis removed approximately 600 highly shared, low-generation-probability nucleotide sequences. For each public chain, a later analysis derived a clonal expansion index from normalized ranks of inferred template counts within each repertoire. In a later analysis, generation probabilities were computed using a VDJ recombination model fitted to out-of-frame rearrangements, and the results were checked against IGoR. A later analysis scored TCR-TCR, TCR-HLA and TCR-CMV co-occurrence with hypergeometric tests, applying a repertoire-size bias correction to TCR pairs. In a later analysis, false discovery rates were estimated by permuting HLA or CMV assignments 20 times. A later analysis grouped co-occurring TCRs with DBSCAN, adding TCRdist sequence similarity when clustering within HLA-allele-positive subsets. Repertoires with fewer than 30,000 or more than 120,000 public chains, plus five repertoires with anomalous nucleotide sharing, were excluded from co-occurrence clustering. The table was pulled from immuneACCESS by TCRdb, which kept in-frame rearrangements only. Such tables lose some clones; where checked, under half of the loss comes from unresolved V genes, and the rest has no known cause. V and J calls and clone size come straight from that table; D and trimming were deduced from the DNA. The table kept for this sample lists around 160,000 clones. The ten biggest clones cover under 2% of the sample.

Sequenced input: PBMCs. The sequence derives from a woman aged 45 to 65 in good health and CMV-seronegative.

The DNA sequence follows: TGTGCCAGTAGTATTCGCTCGGTCCCCGTCTATGGCTACACCTTC. This codes for CASSIRSVPVYGYTF. This chain joins TRBV19 to TRBJ1-2, with no confident D gene call. Trimming removed 3 bases from V and 4 bases from J, leaving 15 bases between the germline ends. The germline V gene (reference sequence) yields LNHDA for CDR1 and SQIVND for CDR2. The CDR3 contains 15 residues, cysteine and phenylalanine counted. Only the CDR3 part of the read is kept: 45 bases, read in frame from the first base.